The clone carrying this TCR beta chain was recorded at least ten times. The entry originates in a study of early T cells in non-severe SARS-CoV-2 infection. Unique molecular identifiers were affixed to single, distinct cDNA molecules. In TCRdb, the 5' RACE reads were re-called with MiXCR into one record per CDR3 protein. The table has about 84,000 distinct CDR3 sequences, 12% seen once. The CDR3 totals 13 residues. The ends were cut back, 8 bases at V and 3 bases at J, with 11 bases in the middle. CDR1 is LNHDA, CDR2 SQIVND, per germline (reference sequence). The receptor was derived from an adult who was a healthcare worker with PCR-confirmed SARS-CoV-2 infection or an uninfected control (not recorded which). The chain employs TRBV19 and TRBJ2-1; the D call may be TRBD1 or TRBD2 (5 bases each). The specimen sequenced was whole blood. The CDR3, as DNA: TGTGCCAGTTCCCCGAGGGGCTACAATGAGCAGTTCTTC. Protein: CASSPRGYNEQFF.